This TCR beta chain was observed in a study of blood T cell repertoires in COVID-19. As processed by the authors: Reference gene primer amplification gave nucleated cell count estimates. The assay was immunoSEQ multiplex PCR, and TCRdb's table has in-frame clones only and misses some. The DNA gave D and trimming, while V, J and clone size come from that table. Found here are approximately 150,000 clones, 75% to 90% of them singletons; the top ten hold over 10%. Recruited during active infection, patients (from Seattle) were subsequently followed longitudinally. Germline assignment: CDR1 KGHSH and CDR2 LQKENI. The CDR3 has 16 amino acids. With 0 bases clipped from V and 5 bases from J, the junction kept 7 bases outside the gene matches.

Material for sequencing was peripheral blood. The clonotype comes from a man aged 18 to 29 with COVID-19, enrolled during active disease. The chain links TRBV18 to TRBJ2-4, with 7 bases that match TRBD2. CDR3 amino acids: CASSPPGREEENIQYF. The CDR3 DNA sequence: TGTGCCAGCTCACCACCCGGTCGGGAGGAGGAAAACATTCAGTACTTC.